This record concerns one T cell receptor beta chain sequence. These data are taken from a study of blood T cell repertoires in COVID-19. The overall study: There were acute and convalescent COVID-19 samples, and they came from the United States, Italy and Spain.

Germline V gene sequence: CDR1 LNHDA, CDR2 SQIVND (reference sequence). Trimming left V 5 bases short and J 4 bases short, with 11 bases between. This CDR3 has 14 residues. In the original analysis: Estimation of nucleated cell counts was performed using reference gene primer amplification. The method was immunoSEQ multiplex PCR; TCRdb's version includes in-frame clones alone and lacks a portion of them. V, J and clone size are taken as reported in that table, and D and trimming were inferred from the DNA itself. In the table there are 120,000 to 150,000 clones, around 88% of which are singletons. The sequenced material came from peripheral blood. The sequence was obtained from a human donor in a cohort sampled during active COVID-19. The chain uses TRBV19 and TRBJ2-2; a weak D match, TRBD1 (6 bases). The DNA of the CDR3 is TGTGCCAGTAGTCCTAACAGGGTCACCGGGGAGCTGTTTTTT. Its translation: CASSPNRVTGELFF.